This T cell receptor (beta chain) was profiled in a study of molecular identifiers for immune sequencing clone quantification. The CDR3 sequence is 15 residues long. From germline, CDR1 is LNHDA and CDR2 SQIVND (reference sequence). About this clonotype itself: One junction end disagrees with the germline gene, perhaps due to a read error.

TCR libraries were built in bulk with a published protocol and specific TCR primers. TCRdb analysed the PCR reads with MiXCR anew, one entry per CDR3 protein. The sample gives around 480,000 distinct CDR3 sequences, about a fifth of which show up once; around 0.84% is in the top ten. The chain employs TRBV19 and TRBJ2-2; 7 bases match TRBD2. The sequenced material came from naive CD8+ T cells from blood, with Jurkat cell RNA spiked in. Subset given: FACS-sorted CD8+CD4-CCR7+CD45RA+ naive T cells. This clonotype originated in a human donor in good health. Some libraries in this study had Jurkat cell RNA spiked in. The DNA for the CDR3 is TGTGCCAGTAGCCCCACTAGCGTAGGCACCGGGGAGCCGTTTTTT. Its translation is CASSPTSVGTGEPFF.